The sequence of this T cell receptor beta chain was determined in a study of blood T cell repertoires in COVID-19. Study overall: Some COVID-19 samples were acute and others convalescent; all came from the United States, Italy and Spain.

V was trimmed by 4 bases and J by 1 base, leaving 8 bases between them. This CDR3 spans 14 amino acids. Germline-derived CDR1 and CDR2 are MNHEY and SMNVEV (reference sequence). The table came from immunoSEQ multiplex PCR; TCRdb's copy has only in-frame clones and leaves some out. The data show fewer than 300,000 clones, approximately 85% seen once. This chain uses TRBV27 with TRBJ2-1, with a weak D call TRBD2 (5 bases). The sequence was obtained from a human donor with COVID-19, enrolled during active disease. The donor label of this sample is uncertain. The sequencing input was peripheral blood. The CDR3 DNA reads TGTGCCAGCAGTTCTAGCACTTCCTACAATGAGCAGTTCTTC. It specifies CASSSSTSYNEQFF.